Included here is one T cell receptor (beta chain) sequence, with context. This receptor's antigen is unknown. Qualities for individual bases were not recorded, and no much larger clone is one base off. The library came from the immunoSEQ multiplex PCR assay. This is the immuneACCESS table as TCRdb keeps it, with only in-frame sequences that have V and J called. A part of the clones is gone; compared with another copy, unresolved V genes explain less than half, and the rest is unexplained. In this sample the table shows approximately 170,000 clones, around 87% of which occur a single time. 1.3% to 1.5% of the sample is held by the ten biggest clonotypes. These data come from a study of control samples from healthy donors and cancer patients (dated by TCRdb to the early 2020s). This TCR was sampled from a woman aged 45-65 years in good health. Sequencing was carried out using blood.

The DNA sequence is as follows: TGTGCCAGCAGCCCAACTAGCGGGGCGTACAATGAGCAGTTCTTC. It translates to CASSPTSGAYNEQFF. The chain links TRBV9 with TRBJ2-1; a stretch of 10 junction bases matches TRBD2. The germline V and J ends show losses of 4 bases and 4 bases respectively, and no gene match explains 5 bases of the junction. The CDR3 holds 15 amino acids from the cysteine to the phenylalanine. Left in the record is the CDR3 DNA by itself, 45 bases read in frame from the first base. From the germline V gene, CDR1 is SGDLS and CDR2 is YYNGEE.